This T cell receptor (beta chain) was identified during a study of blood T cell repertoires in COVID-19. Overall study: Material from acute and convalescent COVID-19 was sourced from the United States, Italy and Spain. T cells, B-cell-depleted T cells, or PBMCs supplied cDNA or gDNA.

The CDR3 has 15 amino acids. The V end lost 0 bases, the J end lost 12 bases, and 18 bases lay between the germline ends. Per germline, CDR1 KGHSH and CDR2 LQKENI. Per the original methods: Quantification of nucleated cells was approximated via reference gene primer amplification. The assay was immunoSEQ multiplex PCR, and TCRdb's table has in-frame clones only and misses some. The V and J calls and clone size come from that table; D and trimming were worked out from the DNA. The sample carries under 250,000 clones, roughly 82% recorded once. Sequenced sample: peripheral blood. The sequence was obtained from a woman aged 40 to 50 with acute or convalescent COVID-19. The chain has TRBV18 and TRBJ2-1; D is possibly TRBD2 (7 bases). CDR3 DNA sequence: TGTGCCAGCTCACCACCAGGACTAGGGGGTAAGGGGCAGTTCTTC. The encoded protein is CASSPPGLGGKGQFF.